A single TCR beta chain is shown here with its context. This sample was taken from a study of blood T cell repertoires in COVID-19. Germline V gene lookup returns CDR1 SGHRS and CDR2 YFSETQ. The CDR3 has 15 amino acids. V lost 4 bases and J 9 bases, leaving 23 bases between the germline ends. Only in-frame clones appear in the TCRdb table, and some are missing; sequencing was by immunoSEQ multiplex PCR. The sample shows around 160,000 clones, approximately 80% of them seen only once. The genes are TRBV5-1 and TRBJ2-7; D is possibly TRBD2 (5 bases). Sequencing used PBMCs or T cells enriched from blood (not recorded which). This receptor was taken from a man aged 40-50 years who had recovered from COVID-19. The CDR3 DNA follows: TGCGCCAGCAGCCCCAGTCTAGGCGGGCCCTCGTGGCAGTACTTC. Translation: CASSPSLGGPSWQYF.